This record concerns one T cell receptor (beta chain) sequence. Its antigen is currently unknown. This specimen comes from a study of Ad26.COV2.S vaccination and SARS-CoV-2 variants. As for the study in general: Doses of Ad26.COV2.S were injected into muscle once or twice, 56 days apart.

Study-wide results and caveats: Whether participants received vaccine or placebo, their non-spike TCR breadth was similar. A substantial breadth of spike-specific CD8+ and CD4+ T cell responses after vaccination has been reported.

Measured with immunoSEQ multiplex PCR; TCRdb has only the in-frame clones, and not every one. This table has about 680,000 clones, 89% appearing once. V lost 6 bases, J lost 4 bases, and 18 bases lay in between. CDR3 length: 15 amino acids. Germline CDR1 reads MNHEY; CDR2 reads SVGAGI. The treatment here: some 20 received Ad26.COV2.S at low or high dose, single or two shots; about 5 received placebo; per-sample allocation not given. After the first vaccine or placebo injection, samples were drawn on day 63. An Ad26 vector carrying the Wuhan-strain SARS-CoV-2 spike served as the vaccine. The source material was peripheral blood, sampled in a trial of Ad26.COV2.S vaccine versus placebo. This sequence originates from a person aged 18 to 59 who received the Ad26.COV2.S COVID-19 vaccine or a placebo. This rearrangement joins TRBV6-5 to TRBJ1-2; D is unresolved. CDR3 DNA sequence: TGTGCCAGCAGACCCGGATTAGGTCTCGCCTATGGCTACACCTTC. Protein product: CASRPGLGLAYGYTF.